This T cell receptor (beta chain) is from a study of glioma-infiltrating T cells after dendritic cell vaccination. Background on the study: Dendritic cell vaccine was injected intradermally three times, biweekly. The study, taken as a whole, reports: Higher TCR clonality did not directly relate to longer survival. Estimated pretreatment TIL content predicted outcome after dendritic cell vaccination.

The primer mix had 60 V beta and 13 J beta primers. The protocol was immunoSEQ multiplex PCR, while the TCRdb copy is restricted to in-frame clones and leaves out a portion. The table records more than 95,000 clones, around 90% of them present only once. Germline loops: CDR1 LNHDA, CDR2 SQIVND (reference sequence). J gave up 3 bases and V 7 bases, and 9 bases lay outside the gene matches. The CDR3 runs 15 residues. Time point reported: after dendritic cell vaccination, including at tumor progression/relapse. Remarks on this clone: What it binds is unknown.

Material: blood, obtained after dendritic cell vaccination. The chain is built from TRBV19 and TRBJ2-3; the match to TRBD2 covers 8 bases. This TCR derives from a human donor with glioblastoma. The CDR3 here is CASKVAGLRTDTQYF. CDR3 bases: TGTGCCAGTAAGGTAGCGGGGTTGAGGACAGATACGCAGTATTTT.